This T cell receptor (beta chain) was sequenced in a study of T cells in Graves' hyperthyroidism and ophthalmopathy (dated by TCRdb to the late 2010s). Concerning the study at large: Peripheral blood samples were taken at initial diagnosis, before any treatment was given. A discovery cohort of about a hundred patients, about 43 with Graves' ophthalmopathy and roughly 59 with stable Graves' hyperthyroidism, was used to find distinguishing TCR V-J signatures. Prospective prediction of ophthalmopathy was tested in an independent validation cohort consisting of 18 to 20 hyperthyroidism patients and approximately 16 patients who later progressed to ophthalmopathy. The 100 discovery patients were divided at random into training and test sets in a 7:3 ratio. The study also compared thyroid tissue and blood T-cell repertoires from over 5 Graves' hyperthyroidism patients. After sampling, hyperthyroidism patients received methimazole starting at 30 mg daily, and ophthalmopathy patients received high-dose intravenous methylprednisolone. The paper reports TCR Vbeta CDR3 sequencing of more than 120 peripheral blood samples: approximately 41 ophthalmopathy, 75 to 80 hyperthyroidism and around 17 progressor patients. General findings and caveats noted by the study authors: In validation, the model predicted progression to ophthalmopathy with about 71% sensitivity and 72% to 75% specificity, a median of approximately 6.7 months before onset. Sample size was not statistically predetermined, and investigators were not blinded to group allocation. Most expanded thyroid clonotypes (frequency above 0.001) were also detected in blood, a finding suggesting that blood repertoires may reflect thyroid immune responses. In cross-validation, a model built on a 13 V-J signature told ophthalmopathy apart from stable hyperthyroidism with approximately 90% sensitivity and around 83% specificity, and in testing the same model reached 80%/75%.

On this clonotype itself: Its antigen is not yet known. Per-base qualities were not stored, and no clone one base away is much larger.

V lost 2 bases and J lost 4 bases, and the count of bases not matched to a germline gene is 4. Measured from the cysteine to the phenylalanine, the CDR3 is 16 residues long. The kept DNA is CDR3 alone, 48 bases in frame from the first base. Looking up the germline V gene yields CDR1 MDHEN and CDR2 SYDVKM. The TCR beta CDR3 regions were amplified from RNA transcripts. For the first round of RT-PCR on the TCR CDR3, the HTBI primer set was used together with the Qiagen OneStep RT-PCR kit. A second multiplex PCR round built the libraries, followed by size selection and purification. Sequencing of the libraries was done on an Illumina HiSeq2000 using paired-end 100 bp reads. In the authors' own workflow: Raw data were processed with SOAPnuke, discarding reads with adapters, uncalled bases, mean Phred below 15, or no exact constant-primer or identifier match. COPE v1.2.5 was used to merge high-quality paired reads, and clonotypes were defined as unique nucleotide sequences. MiTCR v1.1 was used to align clonotypes to the IMGT TRBV, TRBD and TRBJ reference segments. Only V-J combinations with frequency above 0.0001, covering 98% to 99.2% of repertoires, were analysed. A TCS score was defined as the ratio between F50 (clonal expansion) and ExV (chaos), using BLOSUM62-based TCRdist between CDR3 peptides within each V-J. Welch's t-statistics and random forest reduced 514 V-J features to 13, which were used in a naive Bayes classifier (R e1071). TCRdb trimmed the raw reads at Q25, called clones with MiXCR and kept productive beta chains. Rows matching on CDR3 protein sequence are summarized as one entry with the most common DNA and genes. The V and J calls here are based on TCRdb, not the publication. This sample gives a few hundred thousand distinct CDR3 sequences in total; around 20% of them show up just once. The ten top clones hold less than 65% of the sample.

A patient counted as having stable Graves' hyperthyroidism if no progression to ophthalmopathy occurred over 18 months of follow-up. Hyperthyroidism patients were aged 18 to 65 years and newly diagnosed, with disease duration of less than 2 months. Patients with uncontrolled infections, other autoimmune diseases, pregnancy or lactation were excluded. Diagnoses were established on the basis of clinical symptoms, serum thyroxine and TRAb, thyroid ultrasound, and orbital computed tomography. PBMCs were isolated from about 9.2 ml of fresh peripheral blood by Ficoll-Paque density gradient centrifugation. Total RNA was extracted with Trizol reagent, and quality was checked on an Agilent 2100 Bioanalyzer.

The sequence is built from TRBV28 and TRBJ2-2; 10 middle bases align to TRBD2. The clonotype was recovered from a woman between 45 and 65 years old with Graves' hyperthyroidism. The sample taken for sequencing was blood. The CDR3 region has the sequence CASSLQREGLTGELFF. The DNA is as follows: TGTGCCAGCAGTTTACAGCGGGAGGGCCTCACCGGGGAGCTGTTTTTT.